This T cell receptor (beta chain) was documented in a study of beta chain features in type 1 diabetes. General study points: Patients with Type 1 diabetes showed moderately but significantly shorter TCRB CDR3s in all four CD4+ subsets.

CDR1 and CDR2 from the germline V gene are SGHTA and FQGNSA. The CDR3 has 16 residues. After removal of 0 bases from V and 5 bases from J, the junction contained 2 bases not matched to a gene. The whole isolated RNA underwent reverse transcription, so sequencing captured expressed TCRB transcripts. The repertoire was sequenced with immunoSEQ multiplex PCR; TCRdb's copy has only in-frame clones and lacks some. The data hold under 200,000 clones, with 10% observed a single time. This clone turned up a few times. Its antigen remains unknown. The receptor comes from a man aged 25 to 45 with type 1 diabetes. Input material: central memory CD4+ T cells from blood. V usage is TRBV7-2 and J usage is TRBJ2-5, with 14 bases identical to TRBD2. CDR3 nucleotides: TGTGCCAGCAGCTTAGCCGGGACTAGCGGGAGTGAGACCCAGTACTTC. Translated: CASSLAGTSGSETQYF.